One sample yielded the 9 T cell receptor beta chains listed below, sequenced in a study of blood T cell repertoires in COVID-19. Generated by immunoSEQ multiplex PCR, the TCRdb table keeps only in-frame clones and is missing some. The sample yields 50,000 to 65,000 clones, around 90% seen once. The source material was peripheral blood. These receptors all come from a man in his 70s with acute or convalescent COVID-19.

The chain recombines TRBV3-1 (or the pseudogene TRBV3-2) with TRBJ2-5; 13 bases map to TRBD2. Germline V gene lookup returns CDR1 LGHDT and CDR2 YNNKEL (reference sequence). The CDR3 consists of 16 residues. With 3 bases clipped from V and 6 bases from J, the junction kept 7 bases outside the gene matches. The CDR3 DNA is TGTGCCAGCAGCCATTGGACTAGCGGGAGAATGAAGACCCAGTACTTC. The encoded protein is CASSHWTSGRMKTQYF.

V usage is TRBV4-1 and J usage is TRBJ1-4, with unresolved D. The CDR3 sequence is 17 residues long. The germline V and J ends were trimmed by 0 bases and 8 bases, with 19 bases remaining between them. Per germline, CDR1 MGHRA and CDR2 YSYEKL. The chain's CDR3 is CASSQEGRTVVEEKLFF. In DNA, the CDR3 is TGCGCCAGCAGCCAAGAGGGGAGAACCGTCGTAGAAGAAAAACTGTTTTTT.

The chain employs TRBV9 and TRBJ2-4, with a weak D call TRBD2 (6 bases). Germline CDR1 reads SGDLS; CDR2 reads YYNGEE. This CDR3 comprises 15 residues. The V end was cut by 4 bases, the J end by 7 bases, with 18 bases between. For the CDR3, the DNA is TGTGCCAGCAGCCCCGAACCGGGACTGGCGAACATTCAGTACTTC. Amino acids: CASSPEPGLANIQYF.

In this sample, this clone turned up a few times. The CDR3 DNA reads as TGTGCCAGTAGTAGAATAGGGACAGGAACACCCACCGGGGAGCTGTTTTTT. This translates into CASSRIGTGTPTGELFF. This sequence joins TRBV19 and TRBJ2-2, with 8 nucleotides matching TRBD1. Losses at the gene ends were 4 bases for V and 4 bases for J; bases not matched to a gene: 11. The CDR3 length is 17 residues. Germline-derived CDR1 and CDR2 are LNHDA and SQIVND (reference sequence). The full variable domain, in which reference TRBV19 and TRBJ2-2 provide the parts outside the CDR3, is DGGITQSPKYLFRKEGQNVTLSCEQNLNHDAMYWYRQDPGQGLRLIYYSQIVNDFQKGDIAEGYSVSREKKESFPLTVTSAQKNPTAFYLCASSRIGTGTPTGELFFGEGSRLTVL.

The CDR3 protein is CASTETSANEQFF. CDR3 coding DNA: TGTGCCAGCACGGAGACTAGTGCCAATGAGCAGTTCTTC. The genes are TRBV2 and TRBJ2-1; weak D call: TRBD2 (6 bases). The CDR3 length is 13 residues. CDR1 and CDR2 from the germline V gene are SNHLY and FYNNEI. V dropped 7 bases and J dropped 6 bases, with 13 bases sitting between them. The full variable domain, rest sourced from reference TRBV2 and TRBJ2-1, is EPEVTQTPSHQVTQMGQEVILRCVPISNHLYFYWYRQILGQKVEFLVSFYNNEISEKSEIFDDQFSVERPDGSNFTLKIRSTKLEDSAMYFCASTETSANEQFFGPGTRLTVL.

This clone has a single count. The chain joins TRBV29-1 to TRBJ2-5; TRBD1 matches at 8 bases. The ends lost 2 bases at V and 5 bases at J; junction bases unmatched: 13. CDR3 size: 16 residues. Germline V gene lookup returns CDR1 SQVTM and CDR2 ANQGSEA. CDR3 bases: TGCAGCGTTGAAAAGTATTGGCAGGGGGCGGGGGAGACCCAGTACTTC. Protein product: CSVEKYWQGAGETQYF.

This chain connects TRBV18 to TRBJ1-3; 9 bases match TRBD1. The CDR3 has 15 amino acids. CDR1 KGHSH and CDR2 LQKENI come from the germline V gene. V lost 3 bases to trimming and J lost 8 bases; unmatched junction nucleotides: 8. The CDR3 nucleotides are TGTGCCAGCTCACCCCTGGGACAGGGAGGCGACACCATATATTTT. Translation gives CASSPLGQGGDTIYF.

The genes are TRBV9 and TRBJ2-7; 10 nucleotides align to TRBD2. This CDR3 is built from 13 residues. Germline CDR1 is SGDLS and CDR2 is YYNGEE. Losses at the gene ends were 4 bases for V and 3 bases for J; bases not matched to a gene: 1. The CDR3 nucleotides are TGTGCCAGCAGCTTAGCGGGAGGCTACGAGCAGTACTTC. Translated, it gives CASSLAGGYEQYF.

The chain couples TRBV29-1 to TRBJ2-7; the match to TRBD2 covers 7 bases. Germline loops: CDR1 SQVTM, CDR2 ANQGSEA. The junction had 14 bases not matched to a gene; V was cut back by 4 bases and J by 8 bases. The CDR3 covers 14 residues. CDR3 nucleotide sequence: TGCAGCGTTGGGGGCCCTAGCGGTCCTACGAAGCAGTACTTC. Encoded protein: CSVGGPSGPTKQYF.